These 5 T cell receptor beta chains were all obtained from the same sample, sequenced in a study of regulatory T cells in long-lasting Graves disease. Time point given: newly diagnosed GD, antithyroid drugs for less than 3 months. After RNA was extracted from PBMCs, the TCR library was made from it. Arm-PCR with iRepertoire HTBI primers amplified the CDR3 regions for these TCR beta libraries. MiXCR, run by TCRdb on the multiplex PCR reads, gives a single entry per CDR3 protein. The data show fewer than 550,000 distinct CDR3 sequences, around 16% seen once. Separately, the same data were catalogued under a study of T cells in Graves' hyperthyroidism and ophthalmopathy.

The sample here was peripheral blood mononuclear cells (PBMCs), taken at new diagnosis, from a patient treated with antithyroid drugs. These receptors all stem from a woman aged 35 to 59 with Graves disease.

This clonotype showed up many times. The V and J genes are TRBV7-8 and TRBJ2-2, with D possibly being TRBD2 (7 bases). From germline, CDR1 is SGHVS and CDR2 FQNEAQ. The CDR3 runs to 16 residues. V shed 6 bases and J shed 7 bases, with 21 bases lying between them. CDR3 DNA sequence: TGTGCCAGCAGGGGACACGGGGGGCCTTTGGTCGGGGAGCTGTTTTTT. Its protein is CASRGHGGPLVGELFF.

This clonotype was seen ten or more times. This CDR3 reads CASSQGKDSNQPQHF. The CDR3 nucleotides read TGCGCCAGCAGCCAAGGCAAGGATAGCAATCAGCCCCAGCATTTT. The rearrangement uses TRBV4-1 and TRBJ1-5; D is unclear. This CDR3 comprises 15 residues. Germline CDR1 MGHRA, CDR2 YSYEKL. The ends were cut back, 1 base at V and 0 bases at J, with 7 bases in the middle.

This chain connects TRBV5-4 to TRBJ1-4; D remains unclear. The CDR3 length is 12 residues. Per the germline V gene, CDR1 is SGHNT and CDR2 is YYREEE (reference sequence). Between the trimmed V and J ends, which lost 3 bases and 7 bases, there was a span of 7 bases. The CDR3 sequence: CASSSPTEKLFF. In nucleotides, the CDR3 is TGTGCCAGCAGCTCCCCGACTGAAAAACTGTTTTTT.

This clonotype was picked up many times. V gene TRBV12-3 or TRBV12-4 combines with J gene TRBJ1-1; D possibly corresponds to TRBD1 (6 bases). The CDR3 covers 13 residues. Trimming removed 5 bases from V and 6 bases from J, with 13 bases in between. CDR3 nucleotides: TGTGCCAGCAGTCCACTTAGGGGGGCTGAAGCTTTCTTT. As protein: CASSPLRGAEAFF.

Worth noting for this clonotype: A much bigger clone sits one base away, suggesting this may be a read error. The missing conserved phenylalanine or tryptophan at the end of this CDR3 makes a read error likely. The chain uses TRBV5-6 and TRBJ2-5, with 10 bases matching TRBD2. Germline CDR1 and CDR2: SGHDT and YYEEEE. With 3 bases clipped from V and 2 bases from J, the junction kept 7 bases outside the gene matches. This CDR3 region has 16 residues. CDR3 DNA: TGTGCCAGCAGCTCCGGACTAGCGGTGACTCAAGAGACCCAGTACCTC. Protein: CASSSGLAVTQETQYL.